This entry lists 11 T cell receptor beta chains sequenced from one sample in a study of shared clonotypes between healthy human individuals (TCRdb year 2020). Libraries were prepared through the immunoSEQ multiplex PCR assay. Drawn from immuneACCESS, this table holds only the in-frame rearrangements with V and J called that TCRdb kept. Clones are partly lost; checked studies trace under half to an unresolved V gene and leave the rest unexplained. The sample records 2 million or so clones, approximately 94% of which are singletons. Of the sample, roughly 1% falls within the top ten clones. CD8 naive samples were CD45RO-negative cells positively selected for CCR7, giving a CD45RA+CCR7+ population that excluded TemRA cells. Sequencing was carried out using naive CD8+ T cells sorted from blood. The cell subset or site label on this specimen signifies: CD45RA+CCR7+. These receptors were taken from a man aged 18 to 35 in good health.

The V call is TRBV7-9, the J call TRBJ2-5; D remains ambiguous. Germline CDR1 is SEHNR and CDR2 is FQNEAQ (reference sequence). The ends were cut back, 5 bases at V and 5 bases at J, with 18 bases in the middle. The CDR3 contains 15 residues. The CDR3 nucleotides are TGTGCCAGCAGCCTTGCAACGGCTCCTGCCGAGACCCAGTACTTC. Its protein is CASSLATAPAETQYF.

V is TRBV5-8 and J is TRBJ1-2, with D perhaps TRBD1 (5 bases). Trimming shortened V by 4 bases and J by 4 bases, and 20 bases separated the two germline ends. The CDR3 covers 16 residues. Germline V CDR1 and CDR2: SGHTS, YDEGEE. The DNA of the CDR3 is TGTGCCAGCAGCCGTGGGTTTGGTCAGGGCCTCTATGGCTACACCTTC. Residues: CASSRGFGQGLYGYTF.

This clone appeared a few times. The genes are TRBV6-5 and TRBJ2-2; 9 bases match TRBD1. J lost 5 bases, V lost 0 bases, and 4 bases had no gene match. Germline values: CDR1 MNHEY, CDR2 SVGAGI. The CDR3 spans 16 residues. For the CDR3, the DNA is TGTGCCAGCAGTTACTCCCCCGGGACAGGGACCGGGGAGCTGTTTTTT. Translating it yields CASSYSPGTGTGELFF.

A word on this clone: In the same sample, other DNA sequences code for this CDR3. The chain is built from TRBV27 and TRBJ2-7, with 8 bases lining up with TRBD2. CDR1 and CDR2 from the germline V gene are MNHEY and SMNVEV (reference sequence). The CDR3 runs to 15 residues. V shed 0 bases and J 0 bases; nucleotides not matched to a gene: 1. In nucleotides, the CDR3 is TGTGCCAGCAGTTTATCTAGCGGGGCCTCCTACGAGCAGTACTTC. Protein sequence: CASSLSSGASYEQYF.

Points on this clone: This sample includes further DNA sequences coding for the same CDR3. The gene calls are TRBV28 and TRBJ1-2; 7 bases line up with TRBD1. The CDR3 has 13 amino acids. The junction had 2 bases not matched to a gene; V was cut back by 2 bases and J by 5 bases. Germline CDR1 and CDR2: MDHEN and SYDVKM. CDR3 region: CASSLQGGYGYTF. DNA of the CDR3: TGTGCCAGCAGTTTACAGGGGGGGTATGGCTACACCTTC.

The J gene is TRBJ2-7, the V gene TRBV2, with TRBD2 matching over 10 bases. The junction had 7 bases not matched to a gene; V was cut back by 4 bases and J by 1 base. This CDR3 comprises 16 residues. Looked up from germline, CDR1 is SNHLY and CDR2 is FYNNEI. CDR3 protein: CASSASLAGASYEQYF. The CDR3, as DNA: TGTGCCAGCAGTGCGAGTCTAGCGGGAGCGTCCTACGAGCAGTACTTC.

Of note for this clone: Other DNA sequences in this sample translate to the same CDR3. The chain combines TRBV6-1 with TRBJ1-2, with TRBD1 as a possible D gene (5 bases). With 3 bases removed from V and 4 bases from J, the gap between germline ends came to 9 bases. Germline CDR1 MNHNS, CDR2 SASEGT. This CDR3 is built from 13 residues. The CDR3 region is CASSEGTGYGYTF. The CDR3 DNA follows: TGTGCCAGCAGTGAGGGGACCGGCTATGGCTACACCTTC.

This clone was seen a single time. The J gene is TRBJ1-1, the V gene TRBV29-1; possible D gene TRBD1, 5 bases. The CDR3 length is 12 residues. V lost 4 bases and J 6 bases, leaving 12 bases between the germline ends. Germline lookup yields CDR1 SQVTM and CDR2 ANQGSEA. CDR3 protein: CSVVPGGAEAFF. The CDR3 nucleotides are TGCAGCGTTGTCCCGGGGGGAGCTGAAGCTTTCTTT.

V is TRBV5-6 and J is TRBJ2-7; TRBD1 is a possible D gene (5 bases). CDR1 and CDR2 from the germline V gene are SGHDT and YYEEEE. V lost 4 bases and J 2 bases, leaving 10 bases between the germline ends. The CDR3 runs 13 residues. The DNA for the CDR3 is TGTGCCAGCAGCCCAGACAGAACCTACGAGCAGTACTTC. Protein product: CASSPDRTYEQYF.

The CDR3 is CASSITSGGYNEQFF. The CDR3, as DNA: TGTGCCAGCAGCATTACTAGCGGGGGATACAATGAGCAGTTCTTC. J is TRBJ2-1 and V is TRBV11-2; 11 nucleotides line up with TRBD2. The CDR3 contains 15 residues. CDR1 SGHAT and CDR2 FQNNGV come from the germline V gene. Trimming at V came to 5 bases and at J to 4 bases, leaving 4 bases not matched to a gene.

V gene TRBV7-8 combines with J gene TRBJ1-5; D gene uncertain. Trimming removed 1 base at V and 7 bases at J, with 14 bases between. Per germline, CDR1 SGHVS and CDR2 FQNEAQ. The CDR3 covers 15 residues. The CDR3 DNA sequence: TGTGCCAGCAGCTTAGTACGGGATAGCAGGCAGCCCCAGCATTTT. Translation: CASSLVRDSRQPQHF.